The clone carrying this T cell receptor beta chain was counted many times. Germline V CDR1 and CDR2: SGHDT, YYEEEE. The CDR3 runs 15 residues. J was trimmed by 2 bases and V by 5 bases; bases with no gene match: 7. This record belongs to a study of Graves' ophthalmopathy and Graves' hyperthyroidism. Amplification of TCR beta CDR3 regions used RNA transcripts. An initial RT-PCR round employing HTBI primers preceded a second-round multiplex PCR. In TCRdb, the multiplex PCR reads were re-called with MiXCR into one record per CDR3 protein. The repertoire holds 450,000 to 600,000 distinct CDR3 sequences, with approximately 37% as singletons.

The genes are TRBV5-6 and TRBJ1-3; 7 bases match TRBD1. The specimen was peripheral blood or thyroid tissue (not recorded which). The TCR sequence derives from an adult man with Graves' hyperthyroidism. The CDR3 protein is CASSQTGRAGNTIYF. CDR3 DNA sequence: TGTGCCAGCAGTCAGACAGGGAGAGCTGGAAACACCATATATTTT.